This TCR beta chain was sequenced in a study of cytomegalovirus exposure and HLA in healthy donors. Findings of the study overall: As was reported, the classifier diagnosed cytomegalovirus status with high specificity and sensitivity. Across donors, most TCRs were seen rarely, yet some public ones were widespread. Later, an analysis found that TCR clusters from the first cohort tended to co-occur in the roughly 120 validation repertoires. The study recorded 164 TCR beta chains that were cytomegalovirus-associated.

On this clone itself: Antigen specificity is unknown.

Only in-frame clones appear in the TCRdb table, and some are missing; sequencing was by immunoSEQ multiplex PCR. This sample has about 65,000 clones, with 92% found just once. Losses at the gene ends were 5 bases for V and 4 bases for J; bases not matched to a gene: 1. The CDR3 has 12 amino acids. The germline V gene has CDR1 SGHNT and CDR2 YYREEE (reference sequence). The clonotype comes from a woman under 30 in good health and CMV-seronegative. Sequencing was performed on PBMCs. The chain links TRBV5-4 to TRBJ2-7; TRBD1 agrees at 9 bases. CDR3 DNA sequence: TGTGCCAGCAGGGGACAGGGTTACGAGCAGTACTTC. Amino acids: CASRGQGYEQYF.